The 18 T cell receptor beta chains below were found in one sample sequenced in a study of cytomegalovirus exposure and HLA in healthy donors. Both 60 Vbeta primers and 13 Jbeta primers went into the PCR. Sequenced by immunoSEQ multiplex PCR; TCRdb stores in-frame clones only, minus some. The table has some 98,000 clones, 81% seen once. The sequencing sample was made of PBMCs. The receptors were sampled from a man aged 35-49 years in good health and CMV-seronegative.

The chain has TRBV29-1 and TRBJ2-5; TRBD1 agrees at 8 bases. J was trimmed by 4 bases and V by 0 bases; bases with no gene match: 10. The CDR3 has 16 residues. Germline CDR1 reads SQVTM; CDR2 reads ANQGSEA. The CDR3 protein is CSVEDPGQGARETQYF. CDR3 bases: TGCAGCGTTGAAGATCCGGGGCAGGGGGCACGAGAGACCCAGTACTTC. The variable domain in full, with the rest retrieved from reference TRBV29-1 and TRBJ2-5, is SAVISQKPSRDICQRGTSLTIQCQVDSQVTMMFWYRQQPGQSLTLIATANQGSEATYESGFVIDKFPISRPNLTFSTLTVSNMSPEDSSIYLCSVEDPGQGARETQYFGPGTRLLVL.

This chain links TRBV9 with TRBJ1-1; D may be TRBD1 (5 bases). Trimming cost V 2 bases and J 1 base, with 9 bases left between them. Germline V gene data show CDR1 as SGDLS and CDR2 as YYNGEE. CDR3 size: 14 residues. The CDR3 DNA follows: TGTGCCAGCAGCGTCGCGGGGGAGAACACTGAAGCTTTCTTT. As protein: CASSVAGENTEAFF.

The rearrangement links TRBV10-3 to TRBJ2-5, with a tentative D call TRBD1 (6 bases). This CDR3 contains 11 residues. The ends were cut back, 8 bases at V and 3 bases at J, with 7 bases in the middle. In germline, CDR1 is ENHRY, CDR2 SYGVKD. This chain's CDR3 is CAIGGEETQYF. In nucleotides, the CDR3 is TGTGCCATCGGGGGCGAAGAGACCCAGTACTTC.

The V call is TRBV5-1, the J call TRBJ2-5; D is uncertain. The ends were cut back, 2 bases at V and 5 bases at J, with 22 bases in the middle. The CDR3 sequence is 17 residues long. CDR1 SGHRS and CDR2 YFSETQ come from the germline V gene. The CDR3 sequence: CASSLTAVKTSLETQYF. The CDR3 nucleotides read TGCGCCAGCAGCTTAACCGCCGTAAAGACTTCTCTGGAGACCCAGTACTTC.

This chain connects TRBV5-8 to TRBJ1-5; D gene ambiguous. V lost 1 base to trimming and J lost 1 base, with 9 bases between them. CDR1 is SGHTS and CDR2 is YDEGEE in the germline V gene. The CDR3 length is 15 residues. CDR3 region: CASSLTGISNQPQHF. Written as DNA, the CDR3 is TGTGCCAGCAGCTTGACGGGTATAAGCAATCAGCCCCAGCATTTT. Combining the CDR3 with reference TRBV5-8 and TRBJ1-5 gives the whole variable domain EAGVTQSPTHLIKTRGQQATLRCSPISGHTSVYWYQQALGLGLQFLLWYDEGEERNRGNFPPRFSGRQFPNYSSELNVNALELEDSALYLCASSLTGISNQPQHFGDGTRLSIL.

The chain combines TRBV27 with TRBJ2-5, with 12 bases that match TRBD1. The CDR3 runs 15 residues. With V trimmed by 4 bases and J by 5 bases, 5 bases remained unmatched. Germline loops: CDR1 MNHEY, CDR2 SMNVEV (reference sequence). CDR3: CASSSGTGGRETQYF. The CDR3 DNA sequence: TGTGCCAGCAGTTCCGGGACAGGGGGCAGGGAGACCCAGTACTTC.

The chain carries TRBV6-9 and TRBJ2-3, with D maybe TRBD2 (6 bases). Trimming took off 6 bases at V and 2 bases at J, with 24 bases between the two ends. The CDR3 has 18 amino acids. Germline assignment: CDR1 MNHGY and CDR2 SVAAGI. The CDR3 spells CASSPGVADFRFTDTQYF. CDR3 coding DNA: TGTGCCAGCAGCCCCGGGGTAGCGGACTTCCGGTTCACAGATACGCAGTATTTT.

The rearrangement links TRBV5-5 to TRBJ1-5; 8 nucleotides align to TRBD1. V shed 4 bases, J shed 4 bases, and the junction held 7 bases outside the gene matches. The V gene's germline CDR1 is SGHKS and CDR2 YYEKEE (reference sequence). The CDR3 length is 15 residues. Here the CDR3 reads CASSPRTGRNQPQHF. The CDR3 DNA is TGTGCCAGCAGCCCCCGGACAGGGAGGAATCAGCCCCAGCATTTT.

The chain employs TRBV19 and TRBJ1-6; TRBD1 matches 9 bases. The length of the CDR3 is 16 residues. The V gene end was trimmed by 7 bases and the J gene end by 3 bases; junction bases not matched to a gene: 7. Germline assignment: CDR1 LNHDA and CDR2 SQIVND (reference sequence). The CDR3 region has the DNA TGTGCCAGTACGAGGACAGGGGCGTACTATAATTCACCCCTCCACTTT. It yields the protein CASTRTGAYYNSPLHF.

The chain employs TRBV6-1 and TRBJ1-5, with D possibly TRBD1 on 5 matching bases. The CDR3 sequence is 13 residues long. Trimming cost V 6 bases and J 4 bases, with 10 bases left between them. Germline CDR1 reads MNHNS; CDR2 reads SASEGT. This CDR3 is CASRRQPNQPQHF. CDR3 in DNA: TGTGCCAGCAGGCGACAGCCAAATCAGCCCCAGCATTTT.

The sample holds one count of this clone. V is TRBV28 and J is TRBJ2-1; D uncertain. The CDR3 totals 14 residues. Per the germline V gene, CDR1 is MDHEN and CDR2 is SYDVKM. The V and J ends lost 6 bases and 0 bases respectively, with 9 bases between them. The CDR3 protein is CASSLGLSYNEQFF. The CDR3 coding sequence is TGTGCCAGCAGCTTGGGCCTCTCCTACAATGAGCAGTTCTTC.

Details on this clone: One junction end does not reproduce the germline sequence, and a read error may be involved. This rearrangement joins TRBV27 to TRBJ1-2, with TRBD1 identical over 9 bases. This CDR3 region has 14 residues. The germline V gene encodes CDR1 MNHEY and CDR2 SMNVEV (reference sequence). CDR3: CASSFLDRGYDYTF. CDR3 bases: TGTGCCAGCAGTTTTCTCGACAGGGGGTATGACTACACCTTC.

The chain joins TRBV5-1 to TRBJ1-1; perhaps TRBD1 as D (5 bases). Germline-derived CDR1 and CDR2 are SGHRS and YFSETQ. The CDR3 has 20 residues. Trimming left V 1 base short and J 1 base short, with 26 bases between. Here the CDR3 DNA reads TGCGCCAGCAGCTTGAGGGACTACGGGTCACGCGAATTGGGGAACACTGAAGCTTTCTTT. Translated: CASSLRDYGSRELGNTEAFF.

The chain is built from TRBV27 and TRBJ1-4; D call uncertain. The CDR3 consists of 14 residues. Trimming removed 3 bases from V and 3 bases from J, with 8 bases in between. The germline CDR1 and CDR2 sequences are MNHEY and SMNVEV (reference sequence). The CDR3 region is CASSFLAANEKLFF. The CDR3 nucleotides read TGTGCCAGCAGTTTTCTGGCAGCTAATGAAAAACTGTTTTTT. Complete variable domain (other parts from reference TRBV27 and TRBJ1-4): EAQVTQNPRYLITVTGKKLTVTCSQNMNHEYMSWYRQDPGLGLRQIYYSMNVEVTDKGDVPEGYKVSRKEKRNFPLILESPSPNQTSLYFCASSFLAANEKLFFGSGTQLSVL.

The chain couples TRBV19 to TRBJ2-5; maybe TRBD1 (5 bases). The CDR3 is 13 residues long. The germline gives CDR1 LNHDA, CDR2 SQIVND (reference sequence). Trimming pared 3 bases from V and 3 bases from J, leaving 8 bases between. CDR3 protein: CASSIHRKETQYF. CDR3 DNA sequence: TGTGCCAGTAGTATCCACAGGAAAGAGACCCAGTACTTC.

The chain combines TRBV19 with TRBJ1-1, with D perhaps matching TRBD1 (5 bases). Germline V lookup: CDR1 LNHDA, CDR2 SQIVND (reference sequence). The V end was cut by 3 bases, the J end by 6 bases, with 11 bases between. The CDR3 length is 13 residues. CDR3 nucleotide sequence: TGTGCCAGTAGTATCGGCGGCAGGGCTGAAGCTTTCTTT. Translating it yields CASSIGGRAEAFF.

This rearrangement joins TRBV13 to TRBJ2-5; D not resolved. Germline CDR1 is PRHDT and CDR2 is FYEKMQ (reference sequence). V was pared by 5 bases and J by 0 bases, with 7 bases between. The CDR3 runs 13 residues. The CDR3 region is CASSKQYQETQYF. In DNA form, the CDR3 reads TGTGCCAGCAGCAAACAGTACCAAGAGACCCAGTACTTC.

J is TRBJ2-5 and V is TRBV7-8; 10 bases align to TRBD2. Germline values: CDR1 SGHVS, CDR2 FQNEAQ. The junction had 5 bases not matched to a gene; V was cut back by 5 bases and J by 5 bases. CDR3 size: 14 residues. In nucleotides, the CDR3 is TGTGCCAGCAGCGGACTAGCGGAGGGGGAGACCCAGTACTTC. Translation: CASSGLAEGETQYF. The full variable domain, with the rest looked up from reference TRBV7-8 and TRBJ2-5, is GAGVSQSPRYKVAKRGQDVALRCDPISGHVSLFWYQQALGQGPEFLTYFQNEAQLDKSGLPSDRFFAERPEGSVSTLKIQRTQQEDSAVYLCASSGLAEGETQYFGPGTRLLVL.